This T cell receptor (beta chain) was captured in a study of T-cell memory formation after mild COVID-19. Study at large: Most TCR clusters belonged to a single donor.

As for this clonotype: Its antigen is undetermined.

This CDR3 has 16 amino acids. CDR1 and CDR2 from the germline V gene are KGHSH and LQKENI. The ends were cut back, 0 bases at V and 0 bases at J, with 10 bases in the middle. 5'RACE, which relied on constant-segment primers, yielded TCR alpha and TCR beta cDNA libraries carrying sample barcodes and UMIs. A single record per CDR3 protein comes from TCRdb applying MiXCR to the 5' RACE reads. Altogether 450,000 or so distinct CDR3 sequences are present, around a quarter being singletons, with the ten largest covering under 15%. Overall study findings and caveats: SARS-CoV-2 specificity was not confirmed for second-wave clones peaking on day 37. That cross-reactive memory joined was suggested by some responding clones appearing in pre-infection memory.

The V call is TRBV18, the J call TRBJ2-3; possibly TRBD1 for D (5 bases). This clonotype was obtained from an adult woman who had mild COVID-19 (a few samples of this study predate the infection). Cell type and time point are not known. Sequencing was carried out using PBMCs or a T cell subset sorted from them (not recorded which). Here the CDR3 DNA reads TGTGCCAGCTCACCACCGGGGCCCCCTAGCACAGATACGCAGTATTTT. Protein sequence: CASSPPGPPSTDTQYF.